This T cell receptor (beta chain) was recovered during a study of shared clonotypes between healthy human individuals. Study-level background: Three men and two women, aged 18 to 49, were donors. The study used three CD4 naive, three CD4 memory, two CD8 naive and one CD8 memory plate per donor. Study-level findings and limits: It was observed that 5% to 6.5% of naive CD4 clonotypes were shared across several donors.

Sequencing was performed with immunoSEQ multiplex PCR; in TCRdb, only in-frame clones are kept and a portion is missing. The table records about 2.4 million clones, roughly 93% of them present only once. This CDR3 region has 13 residues. V lost 2 bases and J lost 5, with 7 bases in between. Germline assignment: CDR1 MDHEN and CDR2 SYDVKM. For this clone: Its matching antigen is unknown.

Source material: naive CD4+ T cells from PBMCs. Subset described: CD45RA+ positively selected. J is TRBJ2-1 and V is TRBV28, with D unclear. The sequence came from a man between 18 and 29 years old in good health. Some clones in this sample may be carry-over from other donors' samples. The CDR3 DNA sequence: TGTGCCAGCAGTTTACGCCGGAACAATGAGCAGTTCTTC. It encodes CASSLRRNNEQFF. The variable domain in full, completed from reference TRBV28 and TRBJ2-1, reads DVKVTQSSRYLVKRTGEKVFLECVQDMDHENMFWYRQDPGLGLRLIYFSYDVKMKEKGDIPEGYSVSREKKERFSLILESASTNQTSMYLCASSLRRNNEQFFGPGTRLTVL.